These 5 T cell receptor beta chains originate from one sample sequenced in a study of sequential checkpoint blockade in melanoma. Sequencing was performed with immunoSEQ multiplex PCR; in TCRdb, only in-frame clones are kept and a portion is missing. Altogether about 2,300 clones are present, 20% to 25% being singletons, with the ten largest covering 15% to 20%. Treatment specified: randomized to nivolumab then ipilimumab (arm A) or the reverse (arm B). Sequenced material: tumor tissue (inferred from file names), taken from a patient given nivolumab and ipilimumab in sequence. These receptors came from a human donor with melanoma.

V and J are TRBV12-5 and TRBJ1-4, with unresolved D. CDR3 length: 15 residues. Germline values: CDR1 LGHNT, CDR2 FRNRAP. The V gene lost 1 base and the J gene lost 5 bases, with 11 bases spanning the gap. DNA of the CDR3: TGTGCTAGTGGTTTGGGGACCCCTGCGAATGAAAAACTGTTTTTT. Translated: CASGLGTPANEKLFF.

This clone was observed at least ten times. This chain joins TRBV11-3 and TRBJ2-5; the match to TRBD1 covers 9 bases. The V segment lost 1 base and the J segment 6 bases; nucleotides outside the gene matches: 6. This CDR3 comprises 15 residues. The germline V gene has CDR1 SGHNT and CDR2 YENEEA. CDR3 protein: CASSLGTGEGQTQYF. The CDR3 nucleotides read TGTGCCAGCAGCTTAGGGACAGGGGAGGGACAGACCCAGTACTTC.

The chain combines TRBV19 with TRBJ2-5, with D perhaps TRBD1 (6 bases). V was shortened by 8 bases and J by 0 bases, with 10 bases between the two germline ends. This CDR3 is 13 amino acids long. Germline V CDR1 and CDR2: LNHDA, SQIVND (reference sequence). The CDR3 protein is CASRRTDQETQYF. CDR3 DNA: TGTGCCAGTCGGAGGACAGACCAAGAGACCCAGTACTTC.

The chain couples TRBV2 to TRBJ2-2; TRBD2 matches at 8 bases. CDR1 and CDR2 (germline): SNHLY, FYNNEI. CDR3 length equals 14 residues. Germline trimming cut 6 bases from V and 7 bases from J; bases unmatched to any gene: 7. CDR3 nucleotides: TGTGCCAGCAGGGGGGGACTAGATGGCGGGGAGCTGTTTTTT. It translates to CASRGGLDGGELFF. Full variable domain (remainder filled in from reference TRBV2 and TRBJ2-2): EPEVTQTPSHQVTQMGQEVILRCVPISNHLYFYWYRQILGQKVEFLVSFYNNEISEKSEIFDDQFSVERPDGSNFTLKIRSTKLEDSAMYFCASRGGLDGGELFFGEGSRLTVL.

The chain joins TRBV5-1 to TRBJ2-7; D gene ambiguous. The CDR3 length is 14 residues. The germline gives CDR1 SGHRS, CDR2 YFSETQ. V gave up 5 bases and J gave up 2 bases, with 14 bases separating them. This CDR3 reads CASSIPAAAYEQYF. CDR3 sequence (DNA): TGCGCCAGCAGTATCCCCGCAGCTGCCTACGAGCAGTACTTC.